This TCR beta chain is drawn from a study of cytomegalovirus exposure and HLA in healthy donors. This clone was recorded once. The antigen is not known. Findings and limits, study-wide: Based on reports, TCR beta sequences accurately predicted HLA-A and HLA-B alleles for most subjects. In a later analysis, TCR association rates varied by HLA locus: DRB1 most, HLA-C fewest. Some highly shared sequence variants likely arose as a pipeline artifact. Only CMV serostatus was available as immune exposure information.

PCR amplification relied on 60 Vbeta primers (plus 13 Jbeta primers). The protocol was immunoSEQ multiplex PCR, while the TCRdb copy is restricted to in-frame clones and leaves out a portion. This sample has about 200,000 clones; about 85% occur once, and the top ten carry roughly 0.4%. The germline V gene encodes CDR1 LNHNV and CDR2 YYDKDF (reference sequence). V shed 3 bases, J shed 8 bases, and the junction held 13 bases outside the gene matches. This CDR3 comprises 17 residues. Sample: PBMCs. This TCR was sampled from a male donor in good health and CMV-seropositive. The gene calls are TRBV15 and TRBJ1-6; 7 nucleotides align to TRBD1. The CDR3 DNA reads TGTGCCACCAGCAGGGATAACAGGGGAATCATTGATTCACCCCTCCACTTT. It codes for CATSRDNRGIIDSPLHF.